The 16 T cell receptor beta chains below all came from one sample that was sequenced in a study of T cells in Graves' hyperthyroidism and ophthalmopathy. Amplified TCR beta CDR3 regions came from RNA transcripts. An initial round of RT-PCR targeting the TCR CDR3 relied on the HTBI primer set. TCRdb used MiXCR to reprocess the multiplex PCR reads, holding one entry per CDR3 protein. The sample records hundreds of thousands of distinct CDR3 sequences, roughly 40% being singletons. The sequencing sample was made of blood. All receptors come from a man aged 18 to 35 with Graves' hyperthyroidism.

This clonotype was found many times. The chain employs TRBV7-9 and TRBJ1-1; weak D call: TRBD1 (5 bases). Germline V gives CDR1 SEHNR, CDR2 FQNEAQ (reference sequence). V lost 2 bases to trimming and J lost 4 bases, with 11 bases between them. The CDR3 covers 14 residues. This CDR3 reads CASSLSGAPTEAFF. In DNA form, the CDR3 reads TGTGCCAGCAGCTTATCCGGGGCGCCCACTGAAGCTTTCTTT.

The chain joins TRBV18 to TRBJ2-5; tentatively, D is TRBD1 (6 bases). Germline V gives CDR1 KGHSH, CDR2 LQKENI. V lost 4 bases to trimming and J lost 4 bases, with 10 bases between them. The CDR3 runs to 13 residues. The CDR3 nucleotides read TGTGCCAGCTCACAAAGCAGGGGAGAGACCCAGTACTTC. Protein: CASSQSRGETQYF.

This clonotype showed up just a few times. The V and J genes are TRBV29-1 and TRBJ2-5; the D is unclear. CDR3 size: 12 residues. Germline assignment: CDR1 SQVTM and CDR2 ANQGSEA. V was clipped by 7 bases and J by 3 bases, with 12 bases between them. This chain's CDR3 is CSASYGEETQYF. The CDR3 nucleotides read TGCAGCGCTTCATACGGAGAAGAGACCCAGTACTTC.

The V call is TRBV10-2, the J call TRBJ2-7, with TRBD2 matching 8 bases. The CDR3 covers 11 residues. Germline CDR1 reads WSHSY; CDR2 reads SAAADI. This chain's CDR3 is CVSGLGGEQYF. CDR3 nucleotide sequence: TGCGTTTCGGGACTAGGAGGTGAGCAGTACTTC.

This clonotype was seen many times. CDR3 sequence reads: CASSLAGLNSPLHF. CDR3 DNA sequence: TGTGCCAGCAGCTTAGCGGGGCTGAATTCACCCCTCCACTTT. The chain links TRBV7-9 to TRBJ1-6; D may be TRBD1 (5 bases). The ends were cut back, 0 bases at V and 7 bases at J, with 7 bases in the middle. The CDR3 sequence is 14 residues long. Germline V gives CDR1 SEHNR, CDR2 FQNEAQ (reference sequence).

This clonotype turned up a few times. The rearrangement joins TRBV5-1 to TRBJ1-6; 7 bases fit TRBD1. Germline V gives CDR1 SGHRS, CDR2 YFSETQ. The junction had 8 bases not matched to a gene; V was cut back by 4 bases and J by 7 bases. This CDR3 spans 15 amino acids. The CDR3 region is CASSQGRGLNSPLHF. The CDR3, as DNA: TGCGCCAGCAGCCAAGGGAGGGGGCTGAATTCACCCCTCCACTTT.

This clonotype was detected only a few times. This chain joins TRBV20-1 and TRBJ2-7, with 8 bases identical to TRBD1. CDR3 size: 13 residues. Germline CDR1 DFQATT, CDR2 SNEGSKA (reference sequence). J was trimmed by 6 bases and V by 0 bases; bases with no gene match: 4. The CDR3 DNA follows: TGCAGTGCTAGAGAGATACAGGGGGTCGAGCAGTACTTC. It encodes CSAREIQGVEQYF.

Of note for this clonotype: A much larger clone is a single base away; this may be a read error. The chain uses TRBV10-3 and TRBJ1-3, with D unclear. Germline-derived CDR1 and CDR2 are ENHRY and SYGVKD. V dropped 4 bases and J dropped 4 bases, with 8 bases sitting between them. CDR3 size: 13 residues. The CDR3 region is CAISGSPGNTIYF. CDR3 bases: TGTGCCATCAGTGGCTCACCCGGAAACACCATATATTTT.

At least ten counts were recorded for this clonotype. The chain recombines TRBV7-9 with TRBJ2-7; TRBD2 aligns across 11 bases. Germline assignment: CDR1 SEHNR and CDR2 FQNEAQ (reference sequence). The CDR3 runs 17 residues. The trim removed 4 bases at V and 2 bases at J, leaving 10 bases unmatched. This chain's CDR3 is CASSSHQRLAGTYEQYF. DNA for the CDR3: TGTGCCAGCAGCTCACATCAGAGACTAGCGGGGACCTACGAGCAGTACTTC.

The chain combines TRBV25-1 with TRBJ2-7; TRBD2 matches 9 bases. V was pared by 5 bases and J by 3 bases, with 8 bases of the junction left unmatched. This CDR3 has 15 amino acids. Germline V CDR1 and CDR2: MGHDK, SYGVNS. This CDR3 is CASSLSLAGSYEQYF. The CDR3 DNA reads as TGTGCCAGCAGTTTAAGCCTAGCGGGGAGCTACGAGCAGTACTTC.

The chain recombines TRBV29-1 with TRBJ1-1, with D unclear. This CDR3 is 13 amino acids long. Trimming cost V 1 base and J 5 bases, with 11 bases left between them. Germline V gene sequence: CDR1 SQVTM, CDR2 ANQGSEA. The CDR3 loop is CSVEGSSGTEAFF. In DNA, the CDR3 is TGCAGCGTTGAAGGGAGTAGCGGGACTGAAGCTTTCTTT.

Concerning this clonotype itself: A read error is possible here, since a much larger clone lies one base away. The J gene is TRBJ2-5, the V gene TRBV2; possible D gene TRBD2, 5 bases. The germline gives CDR1 SNHLY, CDR2 FYNNEI. This CDR3 is 12 amino acids long. CDR3: CASSTRWETQHF. The CDR3 DNA sequence: TGTGCCAGCAGTACTAGGTGGGAGACCCAGCACTTC.

This clonotype was counted at least ten times. This rearrangement joins TRBV7-8 to TRBJ2-5; 7 bases match TRBD1. After removal of 0 bases from V and 4 bases from J, the junction contained 8 bases not matched to a gene. This CDR3 is built from 16 residues. Germline V CDR1 and CDR2: SGHVS, FQNEAQ. The CDR3: CASSLAPGGTRETQYF. The CDR3 DNA sequence: TGTGCCAGCAGCTTAGCGCCAGGGGGTACTCGAGAGACCCAGTACTTC. Based on the CDR3 plus reference TRBV7-8 and TRBJ2-5, the full variable domain is GAGVSQSPRYKVAKRGQDVALRCDPISGHVSLFWYQQALGQGPEFLTYFQNEAQLDKSGLPSDRFFAERPEGSVSTLKIQRTQQEDSAVYLCASSLAPGGTRETQYFGPGTRLLVL.

This clonotype was found once. J is TRBJ2-7 and V is TRBV7-9; D unresolved. V was pared by 5 bases and J by 0 bases, with 23 bases between. This CDR3 has 18 residues. Germline loops: CDR1 SEHNR, CDR2 FQNEAQ (reference sequence). The CDR3 loop is CASSQPKTQFLSSYEQYF. CDR3 bases: TGTGCCAGCAGCCAACCAAAAACACAATTTCTTAGCTCCTACGAGCAGTACTTC.

This clonotype was seen a few times. V and J are TRBV29-1 and TRBJ2-3; 9 bases map to TRBD2. The trim removed 4 bases at V and 4 bases at J, leaving 3 bases unmatched. This CDR3 has 13 residues. Germline V gives CDR1 SQVTM, CDR2 ANQGSEA. For the CDR3, the DNA is TGCAGCGTTGTAGCGGGAGTCGCAGATACGCAGTATTTT. Amino acids: CSVVAGVADTQYF.

This clonotype was seen only a few times. The V call is TRBV7-2, the J call TRBJ1-5; TRBD1 matches 8 bases. CDR3 length equals 17 residues. From germline, CDR1 is SGHTA and CDR2 FQGNSA. V gave up 5 bases and J gave up 3 bases; unmatched junction bases: 12. The CDR3 reads CASSPRQGRRHNQPQHF. The CDR3 nucleotides are TGTGCCAGCAGCCCAAGACAGGGGAGGAGGCACAATCAGCCCCAGCATTTT.